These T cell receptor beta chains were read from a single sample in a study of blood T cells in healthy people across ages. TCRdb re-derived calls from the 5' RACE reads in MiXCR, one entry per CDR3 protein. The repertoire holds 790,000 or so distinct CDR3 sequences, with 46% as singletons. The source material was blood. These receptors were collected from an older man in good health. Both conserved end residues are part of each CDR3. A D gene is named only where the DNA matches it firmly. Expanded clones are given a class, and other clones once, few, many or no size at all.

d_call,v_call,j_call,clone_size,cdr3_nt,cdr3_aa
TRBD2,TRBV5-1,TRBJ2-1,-,TGCGCCAGCAGCTTGGAACCGGTTGCGGGGGAGACCCAGTTCTTC,CASSLEPVAGETQFF
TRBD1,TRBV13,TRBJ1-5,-,TGTGCCAGTAGACAGGGGGGTCAGCCCCAGCATTTT,CASRQGGQPQHF
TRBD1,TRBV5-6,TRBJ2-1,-,TGTGCCAGCAGCTTTAGGAACCCAGACGGGACAGGGAAACATGAGCAGTTCTTC,CASSFRNPDGTGKHEQFF
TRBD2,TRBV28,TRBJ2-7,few,TGTGCCAGCAGCATGGGACTAGCGGGAGTTTACGAGCAGTACTTC,CASSMGLAGVYEQYF
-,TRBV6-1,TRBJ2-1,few,TGTGCCAGCAGCAGGGAGGGGGGGATTCACAATGAGCAGTTCTTC,CASSREGGIHNEQFF
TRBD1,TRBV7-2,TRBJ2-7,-,TGTGCCAGCAGCTCCCGACAGGGGTCCGACGAGCAGTACTTC,CASSSRQGSDEQYF
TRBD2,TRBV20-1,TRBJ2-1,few,TGCAGTGCTAGAGGAAGCGGGAGCTCCTACAATGAGCAGTTCTTC,CSARGSGSSYNEQFF
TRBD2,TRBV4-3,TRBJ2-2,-,TGCGCCAGCAACCAAGATCGCCACGGGGGGGCGATTAACACCGGGGAGCTGTTTTTT,CASNQDRHGGAINTGELFF
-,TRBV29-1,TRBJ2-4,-,TGCAGCGTGGCACAGGGTTTAAGGTCCGACGACCAGTATTTC,CSVAQGLRSDDQYF
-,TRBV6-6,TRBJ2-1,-,TGTGCCAGCAGTTACTCGATGGACTGCGAGCAGTTCTTC,CASSYSMDCEQFF
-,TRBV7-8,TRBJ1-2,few,TGTGCCAGCAGCTTACGGACGGAACCTTATGGCTACACCTTC,CASSLRTEPYGYTF
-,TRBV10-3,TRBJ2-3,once,TGTGCCATCAGTGAGTCTGTGGGGGGCACGGATACGCAGTATTTT,CAISESVGGTDTQYF
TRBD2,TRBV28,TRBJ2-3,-,TGTGCCAGCACCTCTCAGGGACTAGCGGGAACAGATACGCAGTATTTT,CASTSQGLAGTDTQYF